The clone carrying this T cell receptor beta chain has a single count. Clones were read by immunoSEQ multiplex PCR, and TCRdb kept only the in-frame ones, dropping some. The sample includes roughly 380,000 clones, approximately 89% seen only once; the top ten take 3% to 4.5%. Germline V gene data show CDR1 as MNHNY and CDR2 as SVGAGI (reference sequence). The V end was cut by 8 bases, the J end by 2 bases, with 12 bases between. CDR3 length equals 13 residues. This specimen comes from a study of blood T cell repertoires in COVID-19. About the research overall: From T cells, B-cell-depleted T cells, or PBMCs came the material, which was cDNA or gDNA.

V gene TRBV6-6 combines with J gene TRBJ1-2, with a possible D match to TRBD1 (5 bases). What was sequenced was peripheral blood. The TCR was taken from a woman aged 60-75 years with COVID-19, enrolled during active disease. This chain's CDR3 is CASPGPGNYGYTF. CDR3 coding DNA: TGTGCCAGCCCAGGGCCAGGCAACTATGGCTACACCTTC.